This passage covers 10 T cell receptor beta chains from one sample sequenced in a study of blood T cell repertoires in COVID-19. The protocol was immunoSEQ multiplex PCR, while the TCRdb copy is restricted to in-frame clones and leaves out a portion. The sample has a few hundred thousand clones; 70% to 90% are singletons. The sample taken for sequencing was PBMCs or T cells enriched from blood (not recorded which). The receptors originated from a man aged 25 to 45 who had recovered from COVID-19.

The V and J genes are TRBV6-5 and TRBJ1-1, with 10 bases aligning to TRBD1. The CDR3 runs to 14 residues. V lost 7 bases to trimming and J lost 5 bases; unmatched junction nucleotides: 7. The germline V gene encodes CDR1 MNHEY and CDR2 SVGAGI. CDR3 nucleotide sequence: TGTGCCAGCATGACAGGGGGCGGGCGGACTGAAGCTTTCTTT. This gives the protein CASMTGGGRTEAFF.

This clone occurred once. The genes are TRBV5-4 and TRBJ1-2; D possibly corresponds to TRBD1 (6 bases). V lost 2 bases and J 5 bases, leaving 13 bases between the germline ends. This CDR3 spans 14 amino acids. In germline, CDR1 is SGHNT, CDR2 YYREEE (reference sequence). The chain's CDR3 is CASSFIAGAYGYTF. The CDR3 bases are TGTGCCAGCAGCTTCATCGCAGGGGCTTATGGCTACACCTTC.

This chain joins TRBV5-5 and TRBJ1-1, with D maybe TRBD1 (6 bases). Germline loops: CDR1 SGHKS, CDR2 YYEKEE (reference sequence). V was pared by 4 bases and J by 0 bases, with 13 bases between. The CDR3 length is 15 residues. This CDR3 reads CASSDRGTLNTEAFF. The CDR3 nucleotides are TGTGCCAGCAGCGACCGTGGGACATTGAACACTGAAGCTTTCTTT.

The chain employs TRBV7-8 and TRBJ2-5; D remains unclear. Germline assignment: CDR1 SGHVS and CDR2 FQNEAQ. The CDR3 is 16 residues long. The V end lost 1 base, the J end lost 0 bases, and 12 bases lay between the germline ends. The CDR3 spells CASSLEPQAHQETQYF. Here the CDR3 DNA reads TGTGCCAGCAGCTTAGAACCCCAGGCCCACCAAGAGACCCAGTACTTC.

V usage is TRBV12-3 or TRBV12-4 and J usage is TRBJ2-5, with D perhaps matching TRBD1 (5 bases). CDR3 length: 13 amino acids. Trimming left V 6 bases short and J 5 bases short, with 13 bases between. The DNA of the CDR3 is TGTGCCAGCAGGACGACAGAGTACGAGACCCAGTACTTC. It specifies CASRTTEYETQYF.

The V call is TRBV5-5, the J call TRBJ1-1; 10 positions agree with TRBD1. The CDR3 is 13 amino acids. V lost 3 bases and J lost 7; bases outside the gene matches: 3. CDR1 is SGHKS, CDR2 YYEKEE, per germline (reference sequence). The CDR3 spells CASSYGQGGEAFF. Written as DNA, the CDR3 is TGTGCCAGCAGCTACGGACAGGGGGGTGAAGCTTTCTTT.

The V and J genes are TRBV9 and TRBJ1-3; 8 bases line up with TRBD1. This CDR3 spans 13 amino acids. The trim removed 4 bases at V and 8 bases at J, leaving 5 bases unmatched. Per the germline V gene, CDR1 is SGDLS and CDR2 is YYNGEE. Here the CDR3 DNA reads TGTGCCAGCAGCCGGACAGGGCGGGACACCATATATTTT. This gives the protein CASSRTGRDTIYF. The full variable domain, with the rest looked up from reference TRBV9 and TRBJ1-3, is DSGVTQTPKHLITATGQRVTLRCSPRSGDLSVYWYQQSLDQGLQFLIQYYNGEERAKGNILERFSAQQFPDLHSELNLSSLELGDSALYFCASSRTGRDTIYFGEGSWLTVV.

The rearrangement links TRBV7-8 to TRBJ2-7; 15 nucleotides align to TRBD2. The CDR3 loop spans 15 amino acids. Germline V gene data show CDR1 as SGHVS and CDR2 as FQNEAQ. Trimming took 4 bases from V and 2 from J; bases not matched to a gene: 0. In nucleotides, the CDR3 is TGTGCCAGCAGCTGGACTAGCGGGGGGGCCTACGAGCAGTACTTC. Amino acid sequence: CASSWTSGGAYEQYF.

The chain links TRBV2 to TRBJ2-7, with 7 bases lining up with TRBD2. The CDR3 is 15 residues long. Germline CDR1 SNHLY, CDR2 FYNNEI. V lost 7 bases, J lost 1 base, and 10 bases stayed unmatched. In nucleotides, the CDR3 is TGTGCCAGCATTGGGGGAGGGAGGGGATCCTACGAGCAGTACTTC. It is translated as CASIGGGRGSYEQYF.

The rearrangement uses TRBV27 and TRBJ1-6; the match to TRBD1 covers 7 bases. Germline CDR1 and CDR2: MNHEY and SMNVEV (reference sequence). This CDR3 has 15 residues. The J segment lost 10 bases and the V segment lost 7 bases, leaving 13 bases of the junction unmatched. This CDR3 is CASTINWTGLSPLHF. CDR3 coding DNA: TGTGCCAGCACCATAAATTGGACAGGTCTATCACCCCTCCACTTT.